This T cell receptor beta chain was sequenced in a study of blood T cell repertoires in COVID-19. Germline V CDR1 and CDR2: ENHRY, SYGVKD. V gave up 4 bases and J gave up 1 base; unmatched junction bases: 5. CDR3 size: 15 residues. Some clones are missing from TCRdb's copy, which holds only in-frame ones; the method was immunoSEQ multiplex PCR. The table records more than 75,000 clones, around 89% of them present only once. The clonotype was recovered from a middle-aged man with COVID-19, enrolled during active disease. The rearrangement links TRBV10-3 to TRBJ2-3, with 7 bases that match TRBD1. Sample: peripheral blood. The CDR3: CAISALGQGTDTQYF. The CDR3 region has the DNA TGTGCCATCAGTGCCCTTGGACAGGGCACAGATACGCAGTATTTT.